The 22 T cell receptor beta chains given below trace back to one sample, sequenced in a study of OX40 agonist ivuxolimab in advanced cancers. Repertoires were generated with immunoSEQ multiplex PCR, while TCRdb's copy carries only in-frame clones and drops some. The sample consists of 100,000 or so clones, 80% to 90% of them appearing once. The sequenced sample was CD4+ or CD8+ T cells sorted from blood, obtained in a trial of the OX40 agonist ivuxolimab. These receptors originate from an adult with an advanced solid tumor such as melanoma, head and neck, liver or kidney cancer.

CDR3 nucleotides: TGTGCCAGCAGTTACGGGGACAGGGGGCGGAAGACTGAAGCTTTCTTT. It specifies CASSYGDRGRKTEAFF. V usage is TRBV6-6 and J usage is TRBJ1-1, with TRBD1 identical over 12 bases. The germline V gene encodes CDR1 MNHNY and CDR2 SVGAGI (reference sequence). There are 16 residues in the CDR3. The V and J ends lost 2 bases and 5 bases, in that order; junction bases with no gene match: 6.

This chain joins TRBV5-1 and TRBJ2-7; D is possibly TRBD1 or TRBD2 (6 bases each). The CDR3 sequence is 14 residues long. The germline gives CDR1 SGHRS, CDR2 YFSETQ. V was clipped by 4 bases and J by 2 bases, with 13 bases between them. CDR3 bases: TGCGCCAGCAGCCTTCGGAGGGGGGCCTACGAGCAGTACTTC. Translating it yields CASSLRRGAYEQYF.

The chain uses TRBV6-6 and TRBJ1-2; no firm D call. The germline V gene encodes CDR1 MNHNY and CDR2 SVGAGI (reference sequence). The CDR3 has 14 residues. Trimming stripped 2 bases from V and 4 bases from J, with 11 bases between. The CDR3 bases are TGTGCCAGCAGTTACGCACGACGGGGCTATGGCTACACCTTC. Amino acid sequence: CASSYARRGYGYTF.

The chain employs TRBV6-5 and TRBJ1-2; D may be TRBD1 (5 bases). Germline V lookup: CDR1 MNHEY, CDR2 SVGAGI. This CDR3 is 11 amino acids long. V lost 4 bases and J 7 bases, leaving 7 bases between the germline ends. The CDR3 nucleotides read TGTGCCAGCAGTTCGGGGGTTGGCTACACCTTC. It translates to CASSSGVGYTF.

The J gene is TRBJ2-7, the V gene TRBV11-3; a possible D gene is TRBD1 (7 bases). The V end was cut by 1 base, the J end by 6 bases, with 13 bases between. CDR3 size: 14 residues. Per germline, CDR1 SGHNT and CDR2 YENEEA. CDR3 in amino acids: CASSLGGTEREQYF. The CDR3 nucleotides are TGTGCCAGCAGCTTAGGCGGGACAGAACGCGAGCAGTACTTC.

The V and J genes are TRBV13 and TRBJ2-7; 12 nucleotides match TRBD2. V was pared by 5 bases and J by 7 bases, with 12 bases of the junction left unmatched. CDR3 size: 16 residues. The germline CDR1 and CDR2 sequences are PRHDT and FYEKMQ (reference sequence). The CDR3 loop is CASSDGTSGLPLEQYF. In DNA, the CDR3 is TGTGCCAGCAGCGATGGGACTAGCGGGCTCCCTTTAGAGCAGTACTTC.

In DNA, the CDR3 is TGTGCCAGCAGTTATGTGGGGGGTGAAACTGAAGCTTTCTTT. Translation: CASSYVGGETEAFF. This chain uses TRBV6-6 with TRBJ1-1, with D possibly matching TRBD1 (5 bases). Trimming left V 3 bases short and J 5 bases short, with 13 bases between. The V gene's germline CDR1 is MNHNY and CDR2 SVGAGI (reference sequence). The CDR3 is made up of 14 amino acids.

The table lists this clone with a count of one. The genes are TRBV6-5 and TRBJ2-1; no clear D. This CDR3 is 15 amino acids long. The V and J ends lost 0 bases and 3 bases respectively, with 9 bases between them. CDR1 and CDR2 from the germline V gene are MNHEY and SVGAGI. For the CDR3, the DNA is TGTGCCAGCAGTTACTCAGGAAGTTTCTACAATGAGCAGTTCTTC. Translating gives CASSYSGSFYNEQFF.

This clone was counted only a few times. V is TRBV11-2 and J is TRBJ1-3; D is undetermined. This CDR3 has 13 amino acids. The germline V gene encodes CDR1 SGHAT and CDR2 FQNNGV. V lost 2 bases, J lost 4 bases, and 6 bases lay in between. CDR3 sequence reads: CASSLQQGNTIYF. The DNA for the CDR3 is TGTGCCAGCAGCTTACAACAAGGAAACACCATATATTTT.

This chain connects TRBV13 to TRBJ2-7; TRBD1 agrees at 7 bases. Unmatched junction bases numbered 6, after V lost 4 bases and J lost 3 bases. This CDR3 is 14 amino acids long. From germline, CDR1 is PRHDT and CDR2 FYEKMQ (reference sequence). CDR3 region: CASSSGTDNYEQYF. Here the CDR3 DNA reads TGTGCCAGCAGCTCCGGGACAGACAACTACGAGCAGTACTTC.

The V and J genes are TRBV5-4 and TRBJ1-1; D gene ambiguous. Germline V gene sequence: CDR1 SGHNT, CDR2 YYREEE (reference sequence). V was cut by 3 bases and J by 8 bases, with 11 bases left in between. CDR3 length: 12 residues. The CDR3 coding sequence is TGTGCCAGCAGCTCCGGAAGAGGGGAAGCTTTCTTT. Translated: CASSSGRGEAFF.

This clone was recorded only once. This chain uses TRBV5-1 with TRBJ2-5, with 9 bases that match TRBD1. The junction had 4 bases not matched to a gene; V was cut back by 3 bases and J by 4 bases. The germline gives CDR1 SGHRS, CDR2 YFSETQ. This CDR3 region has 14 residues. CDR3 amino acids: CASSWGTGRETQYF. The CDR3 DNA reads as TGCGCCAGCAGCTGGGGGACAGGGAGAGAGACCCAGTACTTC.

This clone was recorded a few times. This chain joins TRBV18 and TRBJ1-1; a possible D gene is TRBD1 (5 bases). The CDR3 extends over 13 amino acids. The germline V gene encodes CDR1 KGHSH and CDR2 LQKENI. Trimming stripped 3 bases from V and 7 bases from J, with 12 bases between. The CDR3 DNA sequence: TGTGCCAGCTCACCCACACTTCAGGGTGAAGCTTTCTTT. It encodes CASSPTLQGEAFF.

This chain uses TRBV18 with TRBJ1-2; 8 nucleotides align to TRBD1. The CDR3 is 14 residues long. CDR1 is KGHSH, CDR2 LQKENI, per germline. The junction had 2 bases not matched to a gene; V was cut back by 5 bases and J by 0 bases. CDR3: CASSGQGANYGYTF. The CDR3 coding sequence is TGTGCCAGCTCAGGACAGGGCGCTAACTATGGCTACACCTTC.

The gene calls are TRBV18 and TRBJ2-1; possible D gene TRBD1, 6 bases. CDR3 length: 16 residues. Germline V gene lookup returns CDR1 KGHSH and CDR2 LQKENI. Deletions cut 2 bases from V and 0 bases from J, with 11 bases between. The CDR3 loop is CASSPDRLSSYNEQFF. In nucleotides, the CDR3 is TGTGCCAGCTCACCAGACAGGTTAAGCTCCTACAATGAGCAGTTCTTC.

The chain recombines TRBV5-1 with TRBJ2-5; 7 nucleotides agree with TRBD1. This CDR3 has 14 amino acids. Trimming cost V 0 bases and J 1 base; bases outside gene matches: 0. Germline loops: CDR1 SGHRS, CDR2 YFSETQ. DNA for the CDR3: TGCGCCAGCAGCTTGGACAGGGGCCAAGAGACCCAGTACTTC. Its translation is CASSLDRGQETQYF.

The chain joins TRBV5-1 to TRBJ1-4, with TRBD1 as a possible D gene (5 bases). Germline V gene sequence: CDR1 SGHRS, CDR2 YFSETQ. Trimming pared 4 bases from V and 7 bases from J, leaving 17 bases between. The CDR3 consists of 15 residues. CDR3 in DNA: TGCGCCAGCAGCAACCACGACTCAAGGGGTGAAAAACTGTTTTTT. Amino acids: CASSNHDSRGEKLFF.

CDR3 sequence (DNA): TGTGCCAGCAGGGGGCAGGGATTGAACACTGAAGCTTTCTTT. It specifies CASRGQGLNTEAFF. This chain connects TRBV6-5 to TRBJ1-1; TRBD1 is a possible D gene (5 bases). The ends were cut back, 6 bases at V and 0 bases at J, with 11 bases in the middle. This CDR3 is 14 amino acids long. CDR1 is MNHEY and CDR2 is SVGAGI in the germline V gene.

The genes are TRBV7-2 and TRBJ1-1, with 9 bases that match TRBD1. The CDR3 is made up of 15 amino acids. The V gene's germline CDR1 is SGHTA and CDR2 FQGNSA. V trimming: 2 bases; J trimming: 7 bases; junction bases outside the gene matches: 8. The DNA for the CDR3 is TGTGCCAGCAGCTTACGCCCGGGACAGGGCCTTGAAGCTTTCTTT. It translates to CASSLRPGQGLEAFF. The variable domain in full, with the rest retrieved from reference TRBV7-2 and TRBJ1-1, is GAGVSQSPSNKVTEKGKDVELRCDPISGHTALYWYRQSLGQGLEFLIYFQGNSAPDKSGLPSDRFSAERTGGSVSTLTIQRTQQEDSAVYLCASSLRPGQGLEAFFGQGTRLTVV.

This chain uses TRBV9 with TRBJ1-1; D is unresolved. The CDR3 loop spans 15 amino acids. Trimming shortened V by 0 bases and J by 0 bases, and 9 bases separated the two germline ends. Per the germline V gene, CDR1 is SGDLS and CDR2 is YYNGEE. CDR3 sequence reads: CASSVEGGVNTEAFF. The CDR3 nucleotides are TGTGCCAGCAGCGTAGAGGGCGGGGTGAACACTGAAGCTTTCTTT.

This sequence joins TRBV7-9 and TRBJ2-7; TRBD2 aligns across 10 bases. The junction had 10 bases not matched to a gene; V was cut back by 10 bases and J by 7 bases. This CDR3 has 13 amino acids. The V gene's germline CDR1 is SEHNR and CDR2 FQNEAQ (reference sequence). The CDR3 DNA is TGTGCCACCACTCCTAGCGGGAGTGGGGAGCAGTACTTC. Its protein product is CATTPSGSGEQYF.

This chain uses TRBV12-5 with TRBJ2-7, with D unclear. Trimming took off 1 base at V and 7 bases at J, with 8 bases between the two ends. The length of the CDR3 is 12 residues. Germline V lookup: CDR1 LGHNT, CDR2 FRNRAP. This CDR3 is CASGLDNEEQYF. DNA of the CDR3: TGTGCTAGTGGTTTGGACAATGAGGAGCAGTACTTC.